This T cell receptor (beta chain) is from a study of cytomegalovirus exposure and HLA in healthy donors. General study results and limits: In vitro experiments confirmed that three CMV-associated chains were specific for CMV antigens.

For this clone: Its specificity is not known.

Germline CDR1 MRHNA, CDR2 SNTAGT. Trimming took 5 bases from V and 0 from J, leaving 13 bases between them. The CDR3 is 15 amino acids. With 60 Vbeta and 13 Jbeta primers, the PCR was carried out. TCRdb's table, derived via immunoSEQ multiplex PCR, lists solely in-frame clones and lacks some. Here the sample spans roughly 160,000 clones, roughly 84% being singletons. The sequenced sample consisted of PBMCs. The V and J genes are TRBV6-4 and TRBJ2-5, with D maybe TRBD2 (6 bases). The TCR was taken from a man younger than 45 in good health and CMV-seronegative. CDR3 nucleotide sequence: TGTGCCAGCAGTCAAGGGACTTCAGACCAAGAGACCCAGTACTTC. It specifies CASSQGTSDQETQYF.